These T cell receptor beta chains were read from a single sample in a study of regulatory T cells in long-lasting Graves disease. TCRdb reprocessed the multiplex PCR reads with MiXCR, giving one entry per CDR3 protein. The sample holds around 450,000 distinct CDR3 sequences, approximately 21% seen once. Material: peripheral blood mononuclear cells (PBMCs), obtained when the disease was refractory, from a patient treated with antithyroid drugs. These receptors originate from a female donor with Graves disease. Both conserved end residues are part of each CDR3. A D gene is named only where the DNA matches it firmly. Not every row has a clone size; where given, it reads once, few, many or a size class.

clone_size d_call j_call v_call cdr3_aa cdr3_nt
many - TRBJ2-5 TRBV2 CASSEGEETQYF TGTGCCAGCAGTGAGGGAGAGGAGACCCAGTACTTC
few - TRBJ2-7 TRBV28 CASGWQGPYEQYF TGTGCCAGCGGTTGGCAGGGACCCTACGAGCAGTACTTC
few - TRBJ1-4 TRBV5-1 CASSLAGEGEKLFF TGCGCCAGCAGCTTGGCGGGGGAAGGTGAAAAACTGTTTTTT
few TRBD2 TRBJ2-7 TRBV20-1 CSATSEERGSYEQYF TGCAGTGCCACCTCGGAGGAGCGGGGGTCCTACGAGCAGTACTTC
few - TRBJ1-1 TRBV29-1 CSVEKGGRSEAFF TGCAGCGTTGAAAAGGGTGGGCGGAGTGAAGCTTTCTTT
- - TRBJ1-1 TRBV2 CASSAGPQNTEAFF TGTGCCAGCAGCGCAGGGCCCCAGAACACTGAAGCTTTCTTT
few - TRBJ2-7 TRBV19 CASGQWSTGEQYF TGTGCGTCAGGGCAGTGGTCGACGGGGGAGCAGTACTTC
many - TRBJ2-4 TRBV11-3 CASSPFTRELAKNIQYF TGTGCCAGCAGCCCCTTTACCCGAGAATTAGCCAAAAACATTCAGTACTTC
- - TRBJ2-2 TRBV7-3 CASSIRDARDTGELFF TGTGCCAGCAGCATCCGGGACGCGCGGGACACCGGGGAGCTGTTTTTT
- - TRBJ2-7 TRBV4-1 CASSQAFPREQYF TGCGCCAGCAGCCAAGCCTTCCCCCGCGAGCAGTACTTC
- - TRBJ2-7 TRBV11-1 CASSSDRLNYEQYF TGTGCCAGCAGCTCTGACAGGCTTAACTACGAGCAGTACTTC
- TRBD1 TRBJ1-2 TRBV7-9 CASSLVTGEIYGYTF TGTGCCAGCAGCTTAGTTACAGGGGAAATCTATGGCTACACCTTC
few - TRBJ1-5 TRBV7-2 CASSLYGQGWQPQHF TGTGCCAGCAGCTTATACGGGCAGGGTTGGCAGCCCCAGCATTTT
many - TRBJ2-5 TRBV6-5 CASSYTSGPAETQYF TGTGCCAGCAGTTACACCTCGGGGCCGGCGGAGACCCAGTACTTC
- - TRBJ1-2 TRBV2 CASMQVPNYGYTF TGTGCCAGCATGCAAGTACCGAACTATGGCTACACCTTC
few TRBD1 TRBJ1-2 TRBV5-4 CASSLVGTGGGGYTF TGTGCCAGCAGCTTGGTTGGGACAGGGGGTGGTGGCTACACCTTC
- - TRBJ2-1 TRBV7-9 CASSPLRPGSSLGEQFF TGTGCCAGCTCCCCCCTTAGACCGGGGTCCTCCCTAGGTGAGCAGTTCTTC
- - TRBJ2-3 TRBV2 CASSDSGLTDTQYF TGTGCCAGCAGTGATTCAGGACTCACAGATACGCAGTATTTT
many - TRBJ2-7 TRBV20-1 CSASDLGYEQYF TGCAGTGCTAGCGACCTTGGGTACGAGCAGTACTTC
- - TRBJ1-6 TRBV11-3 CASSFSGRGANSPLHF TGTGCCAGCAGCTTTTCGGGCAGGGGTGCGAATTCACCCCTCCACTTT
- - TRBJ2-1 TRBV6-2/TRBV6-3 CASSYFQNEQFF TGTGCCAGCAGTTACTTCCAGAATGAGCAGTTCTTC
many - TRBJ2-7 TRBV27 CASRRGEGGVEQYF TGTGCCAGCAGGAGGGGGGAAGGAGGGGTCGAGCAGTACTTC
- - TRBJ2-7 TRBV4-1 CASSQDRSAIVGYEQYF TGCGCCAGCAGCCAAGATCGGTCAGCCATAGTAGGTTACGAGCAGTACTTC
many - TRBJ1-5 TRBV30 CAWSVGQPQHF TGTGCCTGGAGTGTAGGCCAGCCCCAGCATTTT
- - TRBJ1-6 TRBV20-1 CSARVRPGIISSPLHF TGCAGTGCTAGGGTTAGACCTGGTATAATTAGTTCACCCCTCCACTTT
many - TRBJ1-4 TRBV4-1 CASSPDRANEKLFF TGCGCCAGCAGCCCAGACCGGGCAAATGAAAAACTGTTTTTT
- - TRBJ1-1 TRBV7-9 CASSLASAGNTEAFF TGCGCCAGCAGCTTAGCGTCAGCGGGGAACACTGAAGCTTTCTTT
- TRBD1 TRBJ2-1 TRBV11-1 CASSSDRGPYNEQFF TGTGCCAGCAGCTCTGACAGGGGGCCCTACAATGAGCAGTTCTTC
- - TRBJ1-1 TRBV19 CASSATASNTEAFF TGTGCCAGTAGTGCGACAGCATCGAACACTGAAGCTTTCTTT
- - TRBJ2-5 TRBV19 CASSIMPEKETQYF TGTGCCAGTAGTATAATGCCGGAGAAAGAGACCCAGTACTTC
- - TRBJ2-2 TRBV15 CATSTRLPGELFF TGTGCCACCAGCACCAGGTTGCCCGGGGAGCTGTTTTTT
- - TRBJ2-1 TRBV11-3 CASSLLTGYNEQFF TGTGCCAGCAGCTTGCTAACGGGGTACAATGAGCAGTTCTTC
- - TRBJ1-3 TRBV15 CATSREGFGNTIYF TGTGCCACCAGCAGAGAGGGTTTTGGAAACACCATATATTTT
- - TRBJ2-7 TRBV7-8 CASSLRTALDEQYF TGTGCCAGCAGCTTAAGAACAGCCTTGGACGAGCAGTACTTC
many - TRBJ1-1 TRBV12-3/TRBV12-4 CASSPSGRGTEAFF TGTGCCAGCAGTCCGTCCGGCCGCGGCACTGAAGCTTTCTTT
- - TRBJ1-1 TRBV19 CASSLTVATEAFF TGTGCCAGTAGTCTAACAGTGGCCACTGAAGCTTTCTTT
many - TRBJ2-5 TRBV11-1 CASSLEHPWEQETQYF TGTGCCAGCAGCTTAGAACACCCCTGGGAACAAGAGACCCAGTACTTC
many TRBD1 TRBJ1-2 TRBV6-1 CASRRQGTDGYTF TGTGCCAGCAGAAGACAGGGGACCGATGGCTACACCTTC
few TRBD1 TRBJ2-3 TRBV28 CASPPGQGVGDTQYF TGTGCCAGCCCCCCCGGACAGGGGGTCGGAGATACGCAGTATTTT
many - TRBJ1-2 TRBV28 CASTSPGAGSYYGYTF TGTGCCAGCACCTCTCCAGGGGCTGGTTCCTACTATGGCTACACCTTC
- TRBD1 TRBJ2-5 TRBV9 CASSAAGTGVETQYF TGTGCCAGCAGCGCGGCCGGGACAGGGGTCGAGACCCAGTACTTC
many TRBD1 TRBJ2-7 TRBV7-9 CASAGQGSYEQYF TGTGCCAGCGCCGGACAGGGCAGCTACGAGCAGTACTTC
few TRBD1 TRBJ2-4 TRBV4-1 CASSRGQLAKNIQYF TGCGCCAGCAGCCGGGGACAGTTAGCCAAAAACATTCAGTACTTC
many TRBD2 TRBJ2-3 TRBV6-1 CASRLAGERDTQYF TGTGCCAGCAGACTAGCGGGAGAACGGGATACGCAGTATTTT
few - TRBJ1-1 TRBV5-6 CASSLRGSRSAEAFF TGTGCCAGCAGCTTGAGGGGGAGCCGAAGCGCTGAAGCTTTCTTT
- - TRBJ1-4 TRBV30 CAGGRGEKLFF TGTGCCGGGGGCCGGGGTGAAAAACTGTTTTTT
many - TRBJ1-5 TRBV28 CASSPKNQPQHF TGTGCCAGCAGCCCGAAAAATCAGCCCCAGCATTTT
once - TRBJ1-5 TRBV20-1 CSAISGAQGVSSQPQHF TGCAGTGCTATTTCGGGGGCCCAAGGAGTTAGCAGTCAGCCCCAGCATTTT
many TRBD1 TRBJ1-6 TRBV12-3/TRBV12-4 CATGGNTYNSPLHF TGTGCCACAGGGGGCAATACCTATAATTCACCCCTCCACTTT
- TRBD2 TRBJ2-7 TRBV15 CATSGDPREGGGYEQYF TGTGCCACCAGCGGCGACCCCAGGGAGGGAGGAGGGTACGAGCAGTACTTC